This entry describes one T cell receptor beta chain. Its specificity is not known. Assay: immunoSEQ multiplex PCR; the TCRdb copy retains only in-frame clones and omits some. The sample yields approximately 5,100 clones, 81% seen once. V lost 3 bases and J 1 base, leaving 9 bases between the germline ends. CDR3 size: 14 residues. Germline V gives CDR1 KGHSH, CDR2 LQKENI. These data originate in a study of tumor-infiltrating lymphocytes in localized non-small cell lung cancer. Study results and caveats: TCRbeta sequencing showed higher T cell infiltration in tumors than uninvolved lung.

Source material: lung tumor tissue. The clonotype comes from a human donor with non-small cell lung cancer. The chain couples TRBV18 to TRBJ2-5; a weak D match, TRBD1 (6 bases). The CDR3 DNA is TGTGCCAGCTCACCTTTGACAGGCCAAGAGACCCAGTACTTC. Protein product: CASSPLTGQETQYF.